A single TCR beta chain is shown here with its context. The sample comes from a study of T cells after somatic rescue of genetic block. CDR3 size: 13 residues. Trimming took 5 bases from V and 3 from J; bases not matched to a gene: 3. Germline CDR1 SEHNR, CDR2 FQNEAQ (reference sequence). The data were produced by immunoSEQ multiplex PCR, yet TCRdb's version contains in-frame clones alone and is incomplete. The data contain 14,000 to 15,000 clones, around three quarters of them singletons. The receptor comes from a boy aged 5-17 years. This sequence joins TRBV7-9 and TRBJ1-2; the match to TRBD1 covers 7 bases. The sequenced sample consisted of peripheral blood mononuclear cells (PBMCs). CDR3 nucleotides: TGTGCCAGCAGCCCACAGGGGTACTATGGCTACACCTTC. Protein product: CASSPQGYYGYTF.